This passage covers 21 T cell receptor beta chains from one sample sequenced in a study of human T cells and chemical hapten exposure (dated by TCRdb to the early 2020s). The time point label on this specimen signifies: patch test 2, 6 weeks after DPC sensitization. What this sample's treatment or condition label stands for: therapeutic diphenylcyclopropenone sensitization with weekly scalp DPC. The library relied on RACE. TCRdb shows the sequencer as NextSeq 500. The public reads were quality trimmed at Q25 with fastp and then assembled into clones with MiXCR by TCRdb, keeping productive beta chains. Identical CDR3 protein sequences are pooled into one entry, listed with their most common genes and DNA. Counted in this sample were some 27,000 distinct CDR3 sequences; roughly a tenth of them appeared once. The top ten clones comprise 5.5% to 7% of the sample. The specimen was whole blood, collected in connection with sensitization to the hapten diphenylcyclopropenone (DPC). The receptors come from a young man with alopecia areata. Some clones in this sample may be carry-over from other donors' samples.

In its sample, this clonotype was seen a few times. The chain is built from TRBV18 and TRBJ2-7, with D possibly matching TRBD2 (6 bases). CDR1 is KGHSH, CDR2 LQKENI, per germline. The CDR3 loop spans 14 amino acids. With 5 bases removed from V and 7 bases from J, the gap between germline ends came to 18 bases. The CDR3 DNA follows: TGTGCCAGCTCAGATAGGAGGGGCCCGCGGGAGCAGTACTTC. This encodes CASSDRRGPREQYF.

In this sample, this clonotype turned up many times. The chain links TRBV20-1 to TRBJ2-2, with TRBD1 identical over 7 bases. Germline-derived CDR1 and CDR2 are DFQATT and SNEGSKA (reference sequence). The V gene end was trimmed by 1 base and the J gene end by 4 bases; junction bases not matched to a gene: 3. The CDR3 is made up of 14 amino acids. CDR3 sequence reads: CSARGQGATGELFF. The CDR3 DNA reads TGCAGTGCTAGAGGACAGGGAGCCACCGGGGAGCTGTTTTTT.

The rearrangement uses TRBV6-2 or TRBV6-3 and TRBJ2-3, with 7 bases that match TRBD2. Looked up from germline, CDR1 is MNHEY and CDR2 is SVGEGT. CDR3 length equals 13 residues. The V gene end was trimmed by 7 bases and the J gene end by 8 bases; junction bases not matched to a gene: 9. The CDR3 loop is CASTLGGKGTQYF. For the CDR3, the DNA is TGTGCCAGCACACTGGGGGGGAAAGGTACGCAGTATTTT.

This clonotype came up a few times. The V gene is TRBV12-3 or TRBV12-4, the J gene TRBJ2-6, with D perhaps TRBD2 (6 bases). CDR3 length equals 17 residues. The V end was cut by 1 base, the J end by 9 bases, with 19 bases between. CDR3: CASSLELRQLGGNVLTF. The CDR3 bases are TGTGCCAGCAGTTTAGAGTTACGGCAGCTGGGAGGCAACGTCCTGACTTTC.

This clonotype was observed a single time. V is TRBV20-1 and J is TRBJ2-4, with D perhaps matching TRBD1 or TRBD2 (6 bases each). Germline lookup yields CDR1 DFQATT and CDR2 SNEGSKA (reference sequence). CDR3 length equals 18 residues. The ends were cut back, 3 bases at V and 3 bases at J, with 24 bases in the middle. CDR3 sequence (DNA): TGCAGTGCTAGTCGTGCGCGGGGACAACTGCGGGACAAAAACATTCAGTACTTC. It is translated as CSASRARGQLRDKNIQYF.

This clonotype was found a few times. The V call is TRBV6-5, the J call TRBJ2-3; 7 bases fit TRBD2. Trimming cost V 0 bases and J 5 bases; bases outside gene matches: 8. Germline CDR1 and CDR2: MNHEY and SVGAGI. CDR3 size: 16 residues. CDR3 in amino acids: CASSYSGGREIDTQYF. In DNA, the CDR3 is TGTGCCAGCAGTTACTCGGGAGGGAGGGAGATAGATACGCAGTATTTT.

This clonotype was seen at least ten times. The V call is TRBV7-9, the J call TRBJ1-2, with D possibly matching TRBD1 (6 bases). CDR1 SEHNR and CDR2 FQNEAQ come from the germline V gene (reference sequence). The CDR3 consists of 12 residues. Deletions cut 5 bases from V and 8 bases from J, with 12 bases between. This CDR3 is CASSTDSWGYTF. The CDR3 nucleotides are TGTGCCAGCAGCACGGACAGTTGGGGCTACACCTTC.

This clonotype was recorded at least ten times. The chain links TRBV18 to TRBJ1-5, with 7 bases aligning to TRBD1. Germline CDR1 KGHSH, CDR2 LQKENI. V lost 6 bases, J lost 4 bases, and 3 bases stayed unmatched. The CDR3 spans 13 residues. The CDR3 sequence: CASSTGANQPQHF. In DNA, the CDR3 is TGTGCCAGCTCCACAGGGGCTAATCAGCCCCAGCATTTT.

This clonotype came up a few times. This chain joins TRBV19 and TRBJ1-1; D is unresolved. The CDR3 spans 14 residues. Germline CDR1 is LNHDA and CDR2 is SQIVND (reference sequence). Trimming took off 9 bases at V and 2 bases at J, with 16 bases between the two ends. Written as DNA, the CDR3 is TGTGCCAGCCGGTCAAGAGCTTTTAACACTGAAGCTTTCTTT. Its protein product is CASRSRAFNTEAFF.

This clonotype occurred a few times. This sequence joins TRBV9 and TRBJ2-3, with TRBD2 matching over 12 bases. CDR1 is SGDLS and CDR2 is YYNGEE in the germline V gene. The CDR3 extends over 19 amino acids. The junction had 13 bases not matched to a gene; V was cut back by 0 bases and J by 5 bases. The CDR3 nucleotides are TGTGCCAGCAGCGTAGACCCCCCGGCTAGCGGGGGGGTGGGAGATACGCAGTATTTT. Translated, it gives CASSVDPPASGGVGDTQYF.

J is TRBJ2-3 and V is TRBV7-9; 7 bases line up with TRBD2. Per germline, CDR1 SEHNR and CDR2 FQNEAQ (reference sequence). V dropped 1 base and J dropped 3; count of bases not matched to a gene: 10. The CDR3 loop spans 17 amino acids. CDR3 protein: CASSLGASGTLTDTQYF. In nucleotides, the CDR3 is TGTGCCAGCAGCTTAGGCGCTAGCGGAACCTTAACAGATACGCAGTATTTT.

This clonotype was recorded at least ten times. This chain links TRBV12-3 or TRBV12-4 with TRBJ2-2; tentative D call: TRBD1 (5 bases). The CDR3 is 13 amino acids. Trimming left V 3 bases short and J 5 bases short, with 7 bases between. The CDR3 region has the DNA TGTGCCAGCAGTTTTCAGGGAACCGGGGAGCTGTTTTTT. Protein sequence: CASSFQGTGELFF.

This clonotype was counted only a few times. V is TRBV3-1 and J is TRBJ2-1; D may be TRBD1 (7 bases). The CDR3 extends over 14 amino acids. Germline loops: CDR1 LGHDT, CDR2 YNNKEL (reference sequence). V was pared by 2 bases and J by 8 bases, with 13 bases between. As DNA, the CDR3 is TGTGCCAGCAGCCAAAGCCTCAGGGGGGATGAGCAGTTCTTC. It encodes CASSQSLRGDEQFF.

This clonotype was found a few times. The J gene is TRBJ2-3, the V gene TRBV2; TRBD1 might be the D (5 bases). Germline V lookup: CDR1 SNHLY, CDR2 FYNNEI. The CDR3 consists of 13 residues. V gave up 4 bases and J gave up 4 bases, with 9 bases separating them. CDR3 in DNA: TGTGCCAGCAGTGGGGGCTTACCAGATACGCAGTATTTT. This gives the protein CASSGGLPDTQYF. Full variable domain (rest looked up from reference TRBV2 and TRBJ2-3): EPEVTQTPSHQVTQMGQEVILRCVPISNHLYFYWYRQILGQKVEFLVSFYNNEISEKSEIFDDQFSVERPDGSNFTLKIRSTKLEDSAMYFCASSGGLPDTQYFGPGTRLTVL.

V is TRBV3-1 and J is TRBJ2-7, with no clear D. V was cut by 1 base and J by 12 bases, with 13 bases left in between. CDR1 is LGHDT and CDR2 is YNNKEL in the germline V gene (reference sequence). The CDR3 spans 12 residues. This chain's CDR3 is CASSQGGPERYF. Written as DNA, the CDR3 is TGTGCCAGCAGCCAAGGAGGACCAGAACGGTACTTC.

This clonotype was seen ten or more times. The CDR3 spells CASSQGDSPLHF. The CDR3 DNA reads TGTGCCAGCAGCCAAGGTGACTCACCCCTCCACTTT. V usage is TRBV3-1 and J usage is TRBJ1-6, with D unclear. Trimming pared 1 base from V and 10 bases from J, leaving 5 bases between. There are 12 residues in the CDR3. The germline V gene encodes CDR1 LGHDT and CDR2 YNNKEL (reference sequence).

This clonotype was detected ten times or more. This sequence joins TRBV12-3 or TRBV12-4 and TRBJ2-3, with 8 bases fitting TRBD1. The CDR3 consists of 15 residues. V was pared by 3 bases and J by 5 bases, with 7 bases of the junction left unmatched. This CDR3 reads CASSFTGGPGDTQYF. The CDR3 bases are TGTGCCAGCAGTTTCACAGGGGGGCCGGGAGATACGCAGTATTTT.

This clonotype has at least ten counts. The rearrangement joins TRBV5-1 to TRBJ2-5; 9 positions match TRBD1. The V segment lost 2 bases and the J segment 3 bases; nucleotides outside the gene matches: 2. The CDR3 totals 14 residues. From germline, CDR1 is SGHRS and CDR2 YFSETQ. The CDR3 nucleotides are TGCGCCAGCAGCTTACAGGGGGCTAAAGAGACCCAGTACTTC. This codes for CASSLQGAKETQYF.

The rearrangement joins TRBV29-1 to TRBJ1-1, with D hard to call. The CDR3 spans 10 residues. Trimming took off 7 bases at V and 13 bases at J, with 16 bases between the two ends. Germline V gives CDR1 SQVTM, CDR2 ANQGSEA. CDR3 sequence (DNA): TGCAGCGCCCGGCAGGAGAGGGTTTTCTTT. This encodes CSARQERVFF.

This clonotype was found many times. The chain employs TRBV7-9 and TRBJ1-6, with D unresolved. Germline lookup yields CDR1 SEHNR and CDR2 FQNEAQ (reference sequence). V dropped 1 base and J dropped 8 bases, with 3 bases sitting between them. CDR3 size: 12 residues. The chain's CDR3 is CASSLGHSPLHF. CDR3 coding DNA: TGTGCCAGCAGCTTAGGGCATTCACCCCTCCACTTT.

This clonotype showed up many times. DNA for the CDR3: TGCGCCAGCAGCCAAGATGGGCAGGGCCGGGGGTTGACCCTCCACTTT. It translates to CASSQDGQGRGLTLHF. This rearrangement joins TRBV4-3 to TRBJ1-6, with D possibly being TRBD1 (5 bases). The V gene's germline CDR1 is LGHNA and CDR2 YSLEER. V gave up 0 bases and J gave up 14 bases, with 20 bases separating them. This CDR3 region has 16 residues.